This T cell receptor beta chain was captured by sequencing in a study of blood T cell repertoires in COVID-19. Clones were read by immunoSEQ multiplex PCR, and TCRdb kept only the in-frame ones, dropping some. This table holds about 310,000 clones, roughly 89% found once. This TCR was recovered from a middle-aged woman with COVID-19, enrolled during active disease. The sequencing input was peripheral blood.

This chain's CDR3 is CAWRELQGDNQPQHF. Written as DNA, the CDR3 is TGTGCCTGGAGGGAGTTACAGGGGGACAATCAGCCCCAGCATTTT. V is TRBV30 and J is TRBJ1-5; 8 nucleotides agree with TRBD1. The length of the CDR3 is 15 residues. The germline CDR1 and CDR2 sequences are GTSNPN and SVGIG (reference sequence). The V and J ends lost 3 bases and 3 bases, in that order; junction bases with no gene match: 7.